Presented here are 5 T cell receptor beta chains from one specimen sequenced in a study of T cell repertoires in cytomegalovirus infection. No antigens are known for them. TCRdb redid the calling of the reads with MiXCR, one entry per CDR3 protein. Among around 770,000 distinct CDR3 sequences listed, 25% to 30% were seen once. The sequencing here drew on cultured CD8+ T cells from PBMCs, taken from culture after CMV antigen stimulation. The receptors were sampled from a human donor in good health (CMV status not recorded). Some clones in this sample may be carry-over from other donors' samples.

This chain links TRBV7-9 with TRBJ2-5; the match to TRBD1 covers 7 bases. Trimming removed 6 bases from V and 1 base from J; junction bases left unmatched: 5. The germline V gene has CDR1 SEHNR and CDR2 FQNEAQ (reference sequence). The CDR3 spans 14 residues. The CDR3 loop is CASRPRQGQETQYF. The CDR3 nucleotides read TGTGCCAGCAGACCACGACAGGGCCAAGAGACCCAGTACTTC.

DNA for the CDR3: TGTGCCAGCAGCCAAGATGACCTAGCGGGGGCCCACGAGCAGTACGTC. It codes for CASSQDDLAGAHEQYV. V gene TRBV14 combines with J gene TRBJ2-7, with 10 bases aligning to TRBD2. With V trimmed by 0 bases and J by 5 bases, 7 bases remained unmatched. The CDR3 length is 16 residues. Germline assignment: CDR1 SGHDN and CDR2 FVKESK.

The chain links TRBV27 to TRBJ1-2, with 10 bases fitting TRBD1. CDR1 is MNHEY, CDR2 SMNVEV, per germline (reference sequence). The CDR3 is 15 amino acids. J was trimmed by 6 bases and V by 1 base; bases with no gene match: 5. The CDR3 loop reads CASSLWGDRGDGYTF. The DNA for the CDR3 is TGTGCCAGCAGTTTATGGGGGGACAGGGGCGATGGCTACACCTTC.

Only a few counts were recorded for this clonotype. The rearrangement links TRBV12-5 to TRBJ1-2; D gene uncertain. V was pared by 5 bases and J by 8 bases, with 12 bases between. Looked up from germline, CDR1 is LGHNT and CDR2 is FRNRAP. The CDR3 runs to 12 residues. DNA for the CDR3: TGTGCTAGTGGTGAGCCGGGCGGGGGCTACACCTTC. Amino acids: CASGEPGGGYTF.

This rearrangement joins TRBV4-2 to TRBJ2-7, with D possibly being TRBD2 (5 bases). The length of the CDR3 is 15 residues. The V end lost 1 base, the J end lost 0 bases, and 10 bases lay between the germline ends. Germline-derived CDR1 and CDR2 are LGHNA and YNFKEQ. The CDR3 sequence is CASSQGTADSYEQYF. DNA of the CDR3: TGTGCCAGCAGCCAAGGAACAGCGGACTCCTACGAGCAGTACTTC.